This TCR beta chain was observed in a study of blood T cells in healthy people across ages. Through a sample-barcoded 5' primer and a J-beta primer mix, a second PCR was run for roughly 7 to 12 cycles. Sequencing yielded, for each sample, at least 2.5 million paired-end reads carrying CDR3. One entry per CDR3 protein results from TCRdb running MiXCR on the 5' RACE reads. The sample comprises about 1.5 million distinct CDR3 sequences, roughly two fifths of which are singletons, and around 4% rests with the top ten. The CDR3 has 16 amino acids. The germline V gene encodes CDR1 DFQATT and CDR2 SNEGSKA (reference sequence). J was trimmed by 5 bases and V by 0 bases; bases with no gene match: 7. About this clonotype: Its specificity is not known.

Regarding the study as a whole: Possibly confounding the expanded clonotype changes was the fact that donor CMV status was unknown. Unsorted PBMCs prevented conclusive naive versus antigen-experienced comparison.

Per sample, a minimum of 6.5 million PBMCs were isolated. This chain joins TRBV20-1 and TRBJ2-1, with 10 bases identical to TRBD2. The sequence came from a woman aged 18 to 35 in good health. The sample was blood. CDR3 amino acids: CSARDWSGRADNEQFF. In nucleotides, the CDR3 is TGCAGTGCTAGAGATTGGAGCGGGAGGGCCGACAATGAGCAGTTCTTC.